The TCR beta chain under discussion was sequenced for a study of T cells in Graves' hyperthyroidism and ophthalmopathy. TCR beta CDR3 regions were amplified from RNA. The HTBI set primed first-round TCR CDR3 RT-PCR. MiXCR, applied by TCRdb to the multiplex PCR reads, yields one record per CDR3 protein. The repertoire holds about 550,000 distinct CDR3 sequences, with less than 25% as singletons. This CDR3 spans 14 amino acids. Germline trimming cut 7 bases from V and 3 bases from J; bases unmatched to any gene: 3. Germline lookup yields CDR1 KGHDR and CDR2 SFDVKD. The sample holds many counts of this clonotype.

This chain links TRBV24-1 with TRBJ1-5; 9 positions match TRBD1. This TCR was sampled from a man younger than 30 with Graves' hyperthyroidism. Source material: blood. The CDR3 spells CATRGTGLNQPQHF. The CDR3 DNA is TGTGCCACCAGAGGGACAGGGCTCAATCAGCCCCAGCATTTT.